This T cell receptor beta chain comes out of a study of OX40 agonist ivuxolimab in advanced cancers. Across the study: Across the patients, intravenous ivuxolimab was delivered every 2 weeks at 0.01 to 10 mg/kg. Cohort: roughly 80% men, mean age 60, aged roughly 23 to 79. A history of anti-PD-1, anti-PD-L1 or anti-CTLA-4 therapy was acceptable, and 40% had some. Dose-escalation patients were diagnosed with hepatocellular carcinoma, melanoma, renal cell cancer or head and neck cancer.

The germline CDR1 and CDR2 sequences are SQVTM and ANQGSEA. With 0 bases removed from V and 4 bases from J, the gap between germline ends came to 9 bases. The CDR3 totals 13 residues. This clone came up once. The assay was immunoSEQ multiplex PCR, and TCRdb's table has in-frame clones only and misses some. There are 40,000 to 45,000 clones in the sample; 75% to 90% occur only once, and 0.3% to 0.45% lies in the top ten. This sequence was found in an adult with an advanced solid tumor such as melanoma, head and neck, liver or kidney cancer. The sample was CD4+ or CD8+ T cells sorted from blood, taken in a trial of the OX40 agonist ivuxolimab. This chain joins TRBV29-1 and TRBJ1-1; TRBD1 might be the D (5 bases). The CDR3 reads CSVEETVGTEAFF. In nucleotides, the CDR3 is TGCAGCGTTGAAGAGACAGTGGGCACTGAAGCTTTCTTT.